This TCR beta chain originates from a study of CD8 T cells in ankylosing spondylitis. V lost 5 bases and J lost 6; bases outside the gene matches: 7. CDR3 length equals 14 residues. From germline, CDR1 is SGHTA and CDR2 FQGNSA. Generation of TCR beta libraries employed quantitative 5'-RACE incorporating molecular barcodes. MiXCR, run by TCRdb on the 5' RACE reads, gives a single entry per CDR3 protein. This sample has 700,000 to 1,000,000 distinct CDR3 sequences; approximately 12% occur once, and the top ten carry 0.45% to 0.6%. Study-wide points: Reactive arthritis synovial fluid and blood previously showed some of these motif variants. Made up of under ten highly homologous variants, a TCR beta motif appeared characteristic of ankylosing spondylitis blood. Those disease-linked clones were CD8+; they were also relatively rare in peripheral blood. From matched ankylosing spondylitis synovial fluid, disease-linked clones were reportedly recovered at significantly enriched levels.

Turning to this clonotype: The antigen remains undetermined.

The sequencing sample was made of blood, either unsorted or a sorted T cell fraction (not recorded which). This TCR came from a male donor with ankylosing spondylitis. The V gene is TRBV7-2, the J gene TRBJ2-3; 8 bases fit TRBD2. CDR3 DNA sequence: TGTGCCAGCAGCGCCGGGGGGGCCTGGGATACGCAGTATTTT. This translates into CASSAGGAWDTQYF.